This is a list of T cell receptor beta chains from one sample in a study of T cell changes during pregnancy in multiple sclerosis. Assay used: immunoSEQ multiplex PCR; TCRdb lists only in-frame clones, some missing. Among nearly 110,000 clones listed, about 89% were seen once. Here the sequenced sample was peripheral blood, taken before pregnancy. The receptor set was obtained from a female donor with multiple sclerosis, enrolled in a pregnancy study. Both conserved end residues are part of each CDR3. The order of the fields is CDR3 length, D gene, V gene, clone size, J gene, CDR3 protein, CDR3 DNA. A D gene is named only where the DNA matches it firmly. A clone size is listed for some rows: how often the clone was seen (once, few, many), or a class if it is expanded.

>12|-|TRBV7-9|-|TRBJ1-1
CASSFGGSEAFF
TGTGCCAGCAGCTTCGGTGGTTCCGAAGCTTTCTTT
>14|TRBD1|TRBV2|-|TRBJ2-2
CASRRDRVTGELFF
TGTGCCAGCAGGCGGGACAGGGTTACCGGGGAGCTGTTTTTT
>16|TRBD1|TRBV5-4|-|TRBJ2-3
CASSHNRGLRTDTQYF
TGTGCCAGCAGCCATAACAGGGGGCTTCGCACAGATACGCAGTATTTT
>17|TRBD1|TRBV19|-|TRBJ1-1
CASSLNVPGQGLTEAFF
TGTGCCAGTAGTCTAAACGTGCCGGGACAGGGGTTGACTGAAGCTTTCTTT
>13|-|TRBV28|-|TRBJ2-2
CAIVRVDTGELFF
TGTGCCATCGTAAGAGTAGACACCGGGGAGCTGTTTTTT
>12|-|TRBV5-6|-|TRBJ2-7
CASSLTGNEQYF
TGTGCCAGCAGCTTGACAGGGAACGAGCAGTACTTC
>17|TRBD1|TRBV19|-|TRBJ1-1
CASSIDSRTGSNTEAFF
TGTGCCAGTAGTATAGATTCCCGGACAGGATCGAACACTGAAGCTTTCTTT
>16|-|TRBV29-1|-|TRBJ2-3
CSVEGGTWPSTDTQYF
TGCAGCGTTGAAGGAGGCACCTGGCCTAGCACAGATACGCAGTATTTT
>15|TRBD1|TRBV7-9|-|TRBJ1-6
CASSPPGQSTSPLHF
TGTGCCAGCAGTCCCCCGGGACAGAGTACGTCACCCCTCCACTTT
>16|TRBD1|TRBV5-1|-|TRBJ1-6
CASSPSGQGYNSPLHF
TGCGCCAGCAGCCCCTCGGGACAGGGTTATAATTCACCCCTCCACTTT
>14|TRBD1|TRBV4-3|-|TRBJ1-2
CASSQEDRESGYTF
TGCGCCAGCAGCCAAGAGGACAGGGAAAGTGGCTACACCTTC
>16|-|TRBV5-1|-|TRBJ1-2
CASSLELGHKPYGYTF
TGCGCCAGCAGCTTGGAACTTGGACACAAACCCTATGGCTACACCTTC
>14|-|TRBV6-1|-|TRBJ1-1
CASSSRRGRAEAFF
TGTGCCAGCAGTTCACGACGGGGGAGGGCTGAAGCTTTCTTT
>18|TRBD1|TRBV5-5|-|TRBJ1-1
CASSLEPGQGPLNTEAFF
TGTGCCAGCAGCTTGGAACCGGGACAGGGGCCCCTGAACACTGAAGCTTTCTTT
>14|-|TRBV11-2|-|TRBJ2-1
CASSLEGSYNEQFF
TGTGCCAGCAGCTTGGAGGGTTCCTACAATGAGCAGTTCTTC
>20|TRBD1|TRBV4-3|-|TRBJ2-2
CASSQDVITLGQVNTGELFF
TGCGCCAGCAGCCAAGATGTTATTACCTTAGGACAGGTGAACACCGGGGAGCTGTTTTTT
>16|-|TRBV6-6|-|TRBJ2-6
CASSSQGVAGANVLTF
TGTGCCAGCAGTTCCCAAGGGGTAGCTGGGGCCAACGTCCTGACTTTC
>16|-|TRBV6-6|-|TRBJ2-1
CASSYPNGGTDNEQFF
TGTGCCAGCAGTTACCCAAACGGCGGGACGGATAATGAGCAGTTCTTC
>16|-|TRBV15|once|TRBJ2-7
CATSRDRLGIYHEQYF
TGTGCCACCAGCAGAGATCGACTAGGCATTTACCACGAGCAGTACTTC
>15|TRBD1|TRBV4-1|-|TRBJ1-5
CASAYLGQGNQPQHF
TGCGCCAGCGCCTACCTAGGACAGGGGAATCAGCCCCAGCATTTT
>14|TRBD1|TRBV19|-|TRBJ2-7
CASSLGQGAYEQYF
TGTGCCAGTAGTTTGGGGCAGGGGGCTTACGAGCAGTACTTC
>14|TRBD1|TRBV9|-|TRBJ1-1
CASSIGQGNTEAFF
TGTGCCAGCAGCATCGGACAGGGGAACACTGAAGCTTTCTTT
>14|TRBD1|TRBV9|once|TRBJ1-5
CASGGQGSNQPQHF
TGTGCCAGCGGAGGACAGGGATCAAATCAGCCCCAGCATTTT
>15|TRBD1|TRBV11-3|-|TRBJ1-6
CASSTTGVYNSPLHF
TGTGCCAGCAGCACAACAGGGGTTTATAATTCACCCCTCCACTTT
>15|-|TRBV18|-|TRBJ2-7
CASSPNALRGDEQYF
TGTGCCAGCTCACCAAACGCCCTCAGGGGTGACGAGCAGTACTTC
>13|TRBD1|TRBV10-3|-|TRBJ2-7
CAINDRGIYEQYF
TGTGCCATTAACGACAGGGGGATCTACGAGCAGTACTTC
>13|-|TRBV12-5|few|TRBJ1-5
CASNRYSNQPQHF
TGTGCTAGTAACAGGTATAGCAATCAGCCCCAGCATTTT
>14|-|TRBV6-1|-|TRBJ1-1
CASSGTNSGFEAFF
TGTGCCAGCAGTGGTACAAATTCGGGGTTTGAAGCTTTCTTT